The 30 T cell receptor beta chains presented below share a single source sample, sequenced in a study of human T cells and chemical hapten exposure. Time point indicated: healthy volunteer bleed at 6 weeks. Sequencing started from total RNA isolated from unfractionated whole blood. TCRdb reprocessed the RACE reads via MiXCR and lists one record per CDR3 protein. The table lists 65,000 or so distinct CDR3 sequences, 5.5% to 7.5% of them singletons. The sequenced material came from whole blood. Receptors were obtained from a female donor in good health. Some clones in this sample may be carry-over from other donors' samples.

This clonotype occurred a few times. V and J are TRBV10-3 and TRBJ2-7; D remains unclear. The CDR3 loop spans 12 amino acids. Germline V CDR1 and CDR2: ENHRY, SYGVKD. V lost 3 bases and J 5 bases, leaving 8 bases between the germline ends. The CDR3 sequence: CAISDDKDEQYF. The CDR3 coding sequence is TGTGCCATCAGTGATGATAAAGACGAGCAGTACTTC.

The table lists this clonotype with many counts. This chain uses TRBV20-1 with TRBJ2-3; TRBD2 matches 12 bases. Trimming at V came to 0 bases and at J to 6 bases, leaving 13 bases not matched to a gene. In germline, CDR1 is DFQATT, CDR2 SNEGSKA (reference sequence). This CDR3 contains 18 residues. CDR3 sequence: CSARDRLAGGPQRDTQYF. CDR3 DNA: TGCAGTGCTAGAGATCGCCTAGCGGGAGGGCCGCAGCGGGATACGCAGTATTTT.

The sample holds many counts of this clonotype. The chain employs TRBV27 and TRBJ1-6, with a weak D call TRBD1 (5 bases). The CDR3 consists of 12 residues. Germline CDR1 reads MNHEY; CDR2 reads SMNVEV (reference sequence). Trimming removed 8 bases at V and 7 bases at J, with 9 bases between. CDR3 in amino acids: CASGHLNSPLHF. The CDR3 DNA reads TGTGCCAGCGGACATCTGAATTCACCCCTCCACTTT.

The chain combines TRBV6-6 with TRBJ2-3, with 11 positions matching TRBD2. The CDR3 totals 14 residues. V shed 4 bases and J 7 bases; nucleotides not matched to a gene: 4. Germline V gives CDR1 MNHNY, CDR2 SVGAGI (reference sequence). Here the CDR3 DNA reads TGTGCCAGCAGTTTAGCGGGAGGGCCGAATACGCAGTATTTT. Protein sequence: CASSLAGGPNTQYF.

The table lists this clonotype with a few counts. CDR3 amino acids: CASSFKTEVYEQYF. For the CDR3, the DNA is TGTGCCAGCAGTTTTAAAACCGAGGTCTACGAGCAGTACTTC. This chain connects TRBV28 to TRBJ2-7, with unresolved D. CDR1 is MDHEN and CDR2 is SYDVKM in the germline V gene. The CDR3 covers 14 residues. V was shortened by 3 bases and J by 3 bases, with 12 bases between the two germline ends.

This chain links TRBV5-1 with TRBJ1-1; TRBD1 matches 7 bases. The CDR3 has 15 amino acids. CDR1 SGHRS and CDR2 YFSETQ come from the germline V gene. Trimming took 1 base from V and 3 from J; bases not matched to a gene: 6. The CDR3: CASSLSTGIDTEAFF. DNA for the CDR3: TGCGCCAGCAGCTTGTCGACAGGGATCGACACTGAAGCTTTCTTT.

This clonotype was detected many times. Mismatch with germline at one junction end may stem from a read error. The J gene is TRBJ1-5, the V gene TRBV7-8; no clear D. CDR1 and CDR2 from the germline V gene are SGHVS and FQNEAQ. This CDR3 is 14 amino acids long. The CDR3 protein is CASSLESSSQPQHF. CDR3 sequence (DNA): TGTGCCAGCAGCTTAGAGAGTAGCAGTCAGCCCCAGCATTTT.

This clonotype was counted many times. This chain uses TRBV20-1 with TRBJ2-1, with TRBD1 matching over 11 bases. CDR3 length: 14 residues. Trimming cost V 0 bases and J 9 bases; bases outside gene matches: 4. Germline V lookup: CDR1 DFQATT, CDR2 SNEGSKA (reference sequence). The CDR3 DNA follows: TGCAGTGCTAGAGAGGACAGGGGGCCCGGTGAGCAGTTCTTC. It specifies CSAREDRGPGEQFF.

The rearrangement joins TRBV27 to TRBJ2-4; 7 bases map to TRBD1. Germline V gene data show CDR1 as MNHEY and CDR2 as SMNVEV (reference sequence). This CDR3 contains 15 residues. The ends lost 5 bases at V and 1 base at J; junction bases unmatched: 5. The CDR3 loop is CASSQGVGAKNIQYF. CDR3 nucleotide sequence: TGTGCCAGCAGTCAGGGGGTAGGGGCCAAAAACATTCAGTACTTC.

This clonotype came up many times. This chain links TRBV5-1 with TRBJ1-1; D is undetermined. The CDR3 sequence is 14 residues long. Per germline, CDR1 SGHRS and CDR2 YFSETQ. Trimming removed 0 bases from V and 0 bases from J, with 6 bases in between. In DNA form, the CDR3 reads TGCGCCAGCAGCTTGGAAATTATGAACACTGAAGCTTTCTTT. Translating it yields CASSLEIMNTEAFF.

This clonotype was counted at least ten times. This CDR3 reads CSVSLAGDSTDTQYF. In nucleotides, the CDR3 is TGCAGCGTGTCACTAGCGGGAGACAGCACAGATACGCAGTATTTT. This chain connects TRBV29-1 to TRBJ2-3; TRBD2 matches 11 bases. The junction had 5 bases not matched to a gene; V was cut back by 6 bases and J by 0 bases. The CDR3 totals 15 residues. In germline, CDR1 is SQVTM, CDR2 ANQGSEA.

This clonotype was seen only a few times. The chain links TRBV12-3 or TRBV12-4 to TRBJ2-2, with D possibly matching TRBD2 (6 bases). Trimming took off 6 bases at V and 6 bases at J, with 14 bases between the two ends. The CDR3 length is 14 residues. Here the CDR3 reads CASREGLGSGELFF. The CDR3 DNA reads TGTGCCAGCAGGGAGGGCCTAGGTTCCGGGGAGCTGTTTTTT.

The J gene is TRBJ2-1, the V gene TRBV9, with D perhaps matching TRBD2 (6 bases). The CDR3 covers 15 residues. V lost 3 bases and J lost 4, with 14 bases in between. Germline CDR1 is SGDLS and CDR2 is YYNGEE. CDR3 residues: CASSEGLATYNEQFF. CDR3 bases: TGTGCCAGCAGCGAGGGGCTAGCGACTTACAATGAGCAGTTCTTC.

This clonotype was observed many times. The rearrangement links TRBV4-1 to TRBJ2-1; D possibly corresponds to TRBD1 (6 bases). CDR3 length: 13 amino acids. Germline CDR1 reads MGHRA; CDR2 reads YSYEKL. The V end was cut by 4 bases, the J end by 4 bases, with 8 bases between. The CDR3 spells CASSPGQYNEQFF. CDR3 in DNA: TGCGCCAGCAGCCCGGGACAATACAATGAGCAGTTCTTC.

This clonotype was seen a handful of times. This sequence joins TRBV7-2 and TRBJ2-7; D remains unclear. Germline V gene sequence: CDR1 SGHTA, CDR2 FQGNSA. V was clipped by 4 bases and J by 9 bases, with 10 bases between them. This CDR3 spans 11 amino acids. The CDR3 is CASSSDMGQYF. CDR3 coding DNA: TGTGCCAGCAGCTCCGACATGGGGCAGTACTTC.

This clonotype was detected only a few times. The CDR3 region has the DNA TGTGCCAGCAGCTCTCCGTTCCCCGGAACCATAAACAATGAGCAGTTCTTC. This codes for CASSSPFPGTINNEQFF. This chain links TRBV7-2 with TRBJ2-1, with unresolved D. V lost 4 bases and J lost 5, with 21 bases in between. This CDR3 contains 17 residues. The germline V gene has CDR1 SGHTA and CDR2 FQGNSA.

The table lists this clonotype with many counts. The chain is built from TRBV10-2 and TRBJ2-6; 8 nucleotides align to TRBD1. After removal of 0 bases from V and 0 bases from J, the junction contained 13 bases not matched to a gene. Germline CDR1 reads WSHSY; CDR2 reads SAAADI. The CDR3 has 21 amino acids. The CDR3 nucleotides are TGCGCCAGCAGTGAGTCAACCGTACGACAGGGGCCGACCTCTGGGGCCAACGTCCTGACTTTC. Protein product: CASSESTVRQGPTSGANVLTF.

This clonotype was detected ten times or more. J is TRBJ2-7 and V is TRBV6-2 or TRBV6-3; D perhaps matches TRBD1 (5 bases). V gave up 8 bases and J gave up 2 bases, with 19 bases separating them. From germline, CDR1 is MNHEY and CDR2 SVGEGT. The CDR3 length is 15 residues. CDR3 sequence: CASDMVETRAYEQYF. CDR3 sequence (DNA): TGTGCCAGCGACATGGTGGAGACCAGGGCCTACGAGCAGTACTTC.

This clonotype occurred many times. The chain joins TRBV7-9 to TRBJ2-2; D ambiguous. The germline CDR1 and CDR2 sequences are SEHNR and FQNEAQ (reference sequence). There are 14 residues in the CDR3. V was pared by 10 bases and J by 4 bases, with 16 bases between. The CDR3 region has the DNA TGTGCCACTGGGATGGGCACCCTCACCGGGGAGCTGTTTTTT. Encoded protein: CATGMGTLTGELFF.

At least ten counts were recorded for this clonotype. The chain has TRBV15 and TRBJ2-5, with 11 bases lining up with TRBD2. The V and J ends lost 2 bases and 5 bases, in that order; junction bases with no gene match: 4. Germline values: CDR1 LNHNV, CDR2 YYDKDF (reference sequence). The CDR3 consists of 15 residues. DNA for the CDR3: TGTGCCACCAGCAGACTAGCGGGAGGATCGGAGACCCAGTACTTC. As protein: CATSRLAGGSETQYF.

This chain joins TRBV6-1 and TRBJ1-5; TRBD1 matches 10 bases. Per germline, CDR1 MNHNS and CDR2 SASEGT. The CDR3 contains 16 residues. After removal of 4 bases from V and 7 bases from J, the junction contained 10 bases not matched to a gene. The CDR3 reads CASSGRDRGFGQPQHF. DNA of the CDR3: TGTGCCAGCAGTGGCCGGGACAGGGGTTTCGGCCAGCCCCAGCATTTT.

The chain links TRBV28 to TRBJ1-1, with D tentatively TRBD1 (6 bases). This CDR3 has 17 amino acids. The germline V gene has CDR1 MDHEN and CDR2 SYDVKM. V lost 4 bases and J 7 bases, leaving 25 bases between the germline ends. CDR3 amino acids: CASSSPGAGGNTGEAFF. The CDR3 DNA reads TGTGCCAGCAGTTCCCCGGGGGCAGGTGGGAACACGGGTGAAGCTTTCTTT.

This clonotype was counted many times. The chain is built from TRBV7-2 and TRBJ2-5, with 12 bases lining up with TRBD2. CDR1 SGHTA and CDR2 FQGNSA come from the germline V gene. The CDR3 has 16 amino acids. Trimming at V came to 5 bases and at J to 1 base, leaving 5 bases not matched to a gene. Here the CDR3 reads CASSRTSGAGQETQYF. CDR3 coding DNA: TGTGCCAGCAGCCGGACTAGCGGGGCTGGCCAAGAGACCCAGTACTTC.

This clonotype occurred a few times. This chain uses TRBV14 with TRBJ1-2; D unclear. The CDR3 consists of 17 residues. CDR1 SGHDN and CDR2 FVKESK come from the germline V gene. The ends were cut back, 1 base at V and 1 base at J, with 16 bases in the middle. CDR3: CASSQAISAKFNYGYTF. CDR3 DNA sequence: TGTGCCAGCAGCCAAGCAATATCGGCAAAATTTAACTATGGCTACACCTTC.

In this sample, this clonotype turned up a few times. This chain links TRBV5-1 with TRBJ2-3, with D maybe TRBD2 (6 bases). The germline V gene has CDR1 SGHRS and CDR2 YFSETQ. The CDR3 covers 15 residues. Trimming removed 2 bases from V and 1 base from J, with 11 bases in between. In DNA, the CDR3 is TGCGCCAGCAGCTTCCAGCGGGCCGGCACAGATACGCAGTATTTT. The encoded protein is CASSFQRAGTDTQYF.

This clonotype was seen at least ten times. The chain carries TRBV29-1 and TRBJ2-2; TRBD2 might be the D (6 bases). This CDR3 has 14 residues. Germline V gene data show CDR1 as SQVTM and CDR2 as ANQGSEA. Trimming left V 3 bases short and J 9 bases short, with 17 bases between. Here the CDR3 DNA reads TGCAGCGTTGATGATGGGACTTCTCGAAGGGAGCTGTTTTTT. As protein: CSVDDGTSRRELFF.

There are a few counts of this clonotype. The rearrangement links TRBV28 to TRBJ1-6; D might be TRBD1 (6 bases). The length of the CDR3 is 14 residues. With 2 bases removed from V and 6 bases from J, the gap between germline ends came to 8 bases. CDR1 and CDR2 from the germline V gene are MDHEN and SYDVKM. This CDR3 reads CASSLRQVNSPLHF. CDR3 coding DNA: TGTGCCAGCAGTTTACGACAGGTTAATTCACCCCTCCACTTT.

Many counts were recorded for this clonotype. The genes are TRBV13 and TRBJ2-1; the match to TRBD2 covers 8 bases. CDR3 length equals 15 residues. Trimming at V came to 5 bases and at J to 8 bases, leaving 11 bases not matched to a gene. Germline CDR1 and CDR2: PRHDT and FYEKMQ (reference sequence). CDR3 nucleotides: TGTGCCAGCAGCCCTACCGGGACTAGTCCCCATGAGCAGTTCTTC. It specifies CASSPTGTSPHEQFF.

The CDR3 spells CSARRGGAYNEQFF. The CDR3 coding sequence is TGCAGTGCTAGACGAGGGGGCGCCTACAATGAGCAGTTCTTC. This rearrangement joins TRBV20-1 to TRBJ2-1; TRBD1 matches at 7 bases. With 2 bases clipped from V and 2 bases from J, the junction kept 3 bases outside the gene matches. CDR3 size: 14 residues. Germline V lookup: CDR1 DFQATT, CDR2 SNEGSKA (reference sequence).

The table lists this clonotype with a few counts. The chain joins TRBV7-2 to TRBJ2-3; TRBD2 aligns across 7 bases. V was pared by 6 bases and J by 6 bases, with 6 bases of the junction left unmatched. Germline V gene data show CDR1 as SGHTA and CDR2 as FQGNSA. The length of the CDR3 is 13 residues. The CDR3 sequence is CASRRLASDTQYF. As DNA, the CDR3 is TGTGCCAGCAGGAGACTAGCATCGGATACGCAGTATTTT.